This paragraph reports one T cell receptor beta chain. Seattle researchers signed up patients amid active infection and tracked them longitudinally. This sample stems from a study of blood T cell repertoires in COVID-19. Study-wide context: Samples representing acute and convalescent COVID-19 were sourced from the United States, Italy and Spain. PBMCs, B-cell-depleted T cells, or T cells were the source of the cDNA or gDNA that made up the material.

Authors' data handling: Estimates of nucleated cell counts were drawn from the amplification of reference gene primers. The repertoire was sequenced with immunoSEQ multiplex PCR; TCRdb's copy has only in-frame clones and lacks some. The V and J calls and clone size were taken over from that table, and D and trimming were inferred from the DNA. This sample has around 190,000 clones, with less than 90% found just once. The CDR3 loop spans 15 amino acids. The ends were cut back, 2 bases at V and 2 bases at J, with 9 bases in the middle. Germline assignment: CDR1 SEHNR and CDR2 FQNEAQ (reference sequence).

Source material: peripheral blood. This TCR was recovered from a woman aged 70-85 years with COVID-19, enrolled during active disease. V and J are TRBV7-9 and TRBJ2-2; no clear D. The CDR3 loop reads CASSLSSDNTGELFF. The CDR3 nucleotides are TGTGCCAGCAGCTTATCCAGCGACAACACCGGGGAGCTGTTTTTT.